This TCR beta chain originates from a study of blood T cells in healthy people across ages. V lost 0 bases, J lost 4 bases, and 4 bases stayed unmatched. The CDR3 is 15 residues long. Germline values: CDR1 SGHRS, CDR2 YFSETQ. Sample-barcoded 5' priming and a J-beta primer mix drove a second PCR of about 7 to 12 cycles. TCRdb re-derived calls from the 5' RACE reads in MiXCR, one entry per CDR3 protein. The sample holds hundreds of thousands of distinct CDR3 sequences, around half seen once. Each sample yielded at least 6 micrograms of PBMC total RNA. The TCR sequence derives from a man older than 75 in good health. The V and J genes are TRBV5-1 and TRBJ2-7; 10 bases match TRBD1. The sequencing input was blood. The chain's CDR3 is CASSLAGTGEYEQYF. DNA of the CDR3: TGCGCCAGCAGCTTGGCGGGGACAGGGGAATACGAGCAGTACTTC.